These 25 T cell receptor beta chains share one sample of origin, sequenced in a study of shared clonotypes between healthy human individuals. Profiling relied on immunoSEQ multiplex PCR, and the TCRdb table lists in-frame clones only, not all of them. This table holds roughly 1,000,000 clones, roughly 74% found once. The sample comprised memory CD4+ T cells from PBMCs. Described subset: CD45RA-negative fraction. The receptor set was obtained from a man aged 18 to 35 in good health. Some clones in this sample may be carry-over from other donors' samples.

The rearrangement links TRBV4-1 to TRBJ1-1; D call uncertain. The CDR3 runs to 15 residues. Germline V lookup: CDR1 MGHRA, CDR2 YSYEKL. Trimming shortened V by 4 bases and J by 3 bases, and 15 bases separated the two germline ends. The CDR3 reads CASSRSATDYTEAFF. For the CDR3, the DNA is TGCGCCAGCAGCCGGTCGGCGACGGACTACACTGAAGCTTTCTTT.

This chain joins TRBV7-9 and TRBJ2-2; 9 bases agree with TRBD2. Trimming cost V 1 base and J 6 bases; bases outside gene matches: 9. Germline CDR1 is SEHNR and CDR2 is FQNEAQ (reference sequence). CDR3 size: 17 residues. CDR3 in DNA: TGTGCCAGCAGCTTAGGTTATTCTAGCGGGATTGCCGGGGAGCTGTTTTTT. It codes for CASSLGYSSGIAGELFF. The variable domain in full, with the rest retrieved from reference TRBV7-9 and TRBJ2-2, is DTGVSQNPRHKITKRGQNVTFRCDPISEHNRLYWYRQTLGQGPEFLTYFQNEAQLEKSRLLSDRFSAERPKGSFSTLEIQRTEQGDSAMYLCASSLGYSSGIAGELFFGEGSRLTVL.

V usage is TRBV7-3 and J usage is TRBJ2-3, with D possibly being TRBD1 or TRBD2 (5 bases each). Germline V gives CDR1 SGHTA, CDR2 FQGTGA. V was shortened by 8 bases and J by 4 bases, with 25 bases between the two germline ends. The length of the CDR3 is 17 residues. The CDR3 spells CASGTSGPTRGADTQYF. In nucleotides, the CDR3 is TGTGCCAGCGGGACCTCAGGCCCCACTAGAGGCGCAGATACGCAGTATTTT.

This sequence joins TRBV6-5 and TRBJ1-6; no clear D gene. The CDR3 is 15 residues long. Per germline, CDR1 MNHEY and CDR2 SVGAGI. Trimming removed 5 bases at V and 8 bases at J, with 16 bases between. For the CDR3, the DNA is TGTGCCAGCAGTCCCACCTTTGGGGAGGATTCACCCCTCCACTTT. Protein product: CASSPTFGEDSPLHF.

This clone was seen only a few times. The rearrangement links TRBV19 to TRBJ1-2; D ambiguous. V was clipped by 1 base and J by 10 bases, with 13 bases between them. There are 13 residues in the CDR3. From germline, CDR1 is LNHDA and CDR2 SQIVND (reference sequence). Written as DNA, the CDR3 is TGTGCCAGTAGTATAGGGGGAAATGGCGTCTACACCTTC. This codes for CASSIGGNGVYTF.

The chain uses TRBV19 and TRBJ2-7, with TRBD1 matching over 9 bases. The germline gives CDR1 LNHDA, CDR2 SQIVND (reference sequence). Trimming took 4 bases from V and 5 from J; bases not matched to a gene: 9. There are 15 residues in the CDR3. CDR3 region: CASSRDRALFDEQYF. DNA of the CDR3: TGTGCCAGTAGTAGGGACAGGGCTTTGTTTGACGAGCAGTACTTC.

This clone was observed a handful of times. Other nucleotide sequences in the sample specify the same CDR3. In nucleotides, the CDR3 is TGCGCCAGCAGCTTGGTGCTAGCGAACACCGGGGAGCTGTTTTTT. Its translation: CASSLVLANTGELFF. J is TRBJ2-2 and V is TRBV5-1; unclear D gene. The V and J ends lost 0 bases and 0 bases respectively, with 6 bases between them. Germline V lookup: CDR1 SGHRS, CDR2 YFSETQ. CDR3 length: 15 amino acids.

The chain has TRBV30 and TRBJ1-4; D not certain. This CDR3 is 14 amino acids long. V lost 0 bases and J 8 bases, leaving 13 bases between the germline ends. Per the germline V gene, CDR1 is GTSNPN and CDR2 is SVGIG (reference sequence). CDR3 DNA sequence: TGTGCCTGGAGTGTCCCGGGAGGATGGGAAAAACTGTTTTTT. Translation: CAWSVPGGWEKLFF.

The V call is TRBV4-1, the J call TRBJ2-5; 8 bases map to TRBD1. V gave up 4 bases and J gave up 1 base; unmatched junction bases: 5. There are 15 residues in the CDR3. Looked up from germline, CDR1 is MGHRA and CDR2 is YSYEKL. Here the CDR3 reads CASSLQGAGQETQYF. For the CDR3, the DNA is TGCGCCAGCAGCCTGCAGGGGGCTGGCCAAGAGACCCAGTACTTC.

This clone was detected a few times. The J gene is TRBJ2-2, the V gene TRBV9; D not resolved. Trimming shortened V by 2 bases and J by 7 bases, and 12 bases separated the two germline ends. Germline CDR1 reads SGDLS; CDR2 reads YYNGEE. The CDR3 has 14 residues. The CDR3 protein is CASSVGGGHGELFF. In nucleotides, the CDR3 is TGTGCCAGCAGCGTGGGTGGTGGGCACGGGGAGCTGTTTTTT.

In this sample, this clone turned up a few times. The DNA of the CDR3 is TGTGCCAGTAGCCAAAGGGGGCACGAGCAGTACTTC. Residues: CASSQRGHEQYF. This chain connects TRBV19 to TRBJ2-7, with 7 bases aligning to TRBD1. Germline V lookup: CDR1 LNHDA, CDR2 SQIVND (reference sequence). The CDR3 length is 12 residues. V shed 6 bases and J 5 bases; nucleotides not matched to a gene: 4.

The J gene is TRBJ2-7, the V gene TRBV10-3, with D possibly called TRBD1 or TRBD2 (5 bases each). V was trimmed by 4 bases and J by 1 base, leaving 11 bases between them. CDR3 size: 14 residues. From germline, CDR1 is ENHRY and CDR2 SYGVKD. DNA for the CDR3: TGTGCCATCAGTGCGGGGCTGACGTCCTACGAGCAGTACTTC. Amino acid sequence: CAISAGLTSYEQYF.

The V and J genes are TRBV5-1 and TRBJ2-1, with a weak D call TRBD2 (6 bases). Trimming took 2 bases from V and 6 from J, leaving 15 bases between them. CDR3 length equals 15 residues. The germline gives CDR1 SGHRS, CDR2 YFSETQ. This chain's CDR3 is CASSLDGRGSNEQFF. The CDR3 DNA is TGCGCCAGCAGCTTAGACGGGAGAGGGTCCAATGAGCAGTTCTTC. Supplemented by reference TRBV5-1 and TRBJ2-1, the full variable domain reads KAGVTQTPRYLIKTRGQQVTLSCSPISGHRSVSWYQQTPGQGLQFLFEYFSETQRNKGNFPGRFSGRQFSNSRSEMNVSTLELGDSALYLCASSLDGRGSNEQFFGPGTRLTVL.

The V gene is TRBV27, the J gene TRBJ2-1; 9 nucleotides align to TRBD2. CDR3 length equals 19 residues. Trimming took 4 bases from V and 0 from J; bases not matched to a gene: 13. Germline lookup yields CDR1 MNHEY and CDR2 SMNVEV (reference sequence). The CDR3 coding sequence is TGTGCCAGCAGTTGGACGGACAGACTAGCGGATAGCTCCTACAATGAGCAGTTCTTC. As protein: CASSWTDRLADSSYNEQFF.

The V call is TRBV5-4, the J call TRBJ1-1; 7 nucleotides align to TRBD1. J lost 0 bases, V lost 5 bases, and 4 bases had no gene match. There are 14 residues in the CDR3. The germline V gene encodes CDR1 SGHNT and CDR2 YYREEE (reference sequence). The CDR3 loop reads CASRTGHMNTEAFF. The CDR3 DNA follows: TGTGCCAGCAGGACAGGGCACATGAACACTGAAGCTTTCTTT.

This clone was counted only a few times. The chain employs TRBV7-2 and TRBJ2-5; no reliable D call. Germline CDR1 reads SGHTA; CDR2 reads FQGNSA. V shed 8 bases and J shed 9 bases, with 13 bases lying between them. There are 11 residues in the CDR3. CDR3 sequence: CASGPLSAQYF. Written as DNA, the CDR3 is TGTGCCAGCGGGCCGCTAAGTGCCCAGTACTTC.

This clone was seen a single time. Other DNA sequences in the same sample also yield this CDR3. V gene TRBV5-6 combines with J gene TRBJ2-2; D is undetermined. The V gene lost 0 bases and the J gene lost 0 bases, with 6 bases spanning the gap. The CDR3 runs 15 residues. Germline V gene data show CDR1 as SGHDT and CDR2 as YYEEEE. CDR3 sequence: CASSLGPTNTGELFF. CDR3 sequence (DNA): TGTGCCAGCAGCTTGGGACCGACGAACACCGGGGAGCTGTTTTTT.

The table lists this clone with many counts. The CDR3 nucleotides read TGCAGCGTTGAACCGGCGGGGTTAAGCTATGGCTACACCTTC. Translating it yields CSVEPAGLSYGYTF. The genes are TRBV29-1 and TRBJ1-2; D gene ambiguous. Trimming cost V 2 bases and J 4 bases, with 14 bases left between them. Germline CDR1 reads SQVTM; CDR2 reads ANQGSEA. The CDR3 extends over 14 amino acids.

The genes are TRBV6-4 and TRBJ1-5; unclear D gene. Between the trimmed V and J ends, which lost 3 bases and 6 bases, there was a span of 9 bases. Per the germline V gene, CDR1 is MRHNA and CDR2 is SNTAGT. The CDR3 covers 13 residues. CDR3 protein: CASSEGPGQPQHF. The DNA for the CDR3 is TGTGCCAGCAGTGAAGGGCCGGGTCAGCCCCAGCATTTT.

V is TRBV10-1 and J is TRBJ2-5; 11 bases are shared with TRBD2. CDR1 is WNHNN and CDR2 is SYGVQD in the germline V gene (reference sequence). V lost 2 bases, J lost 1 base, and 0 bases stayed unmatched. The CDR3 is 15 residues long. CDR3 loop: CASSETSGSQETQYF. CDR3 bases: TGCGCCAGCAGTGAGACTAGCGGGAGCCAAGAGACCCAGTACTTC.

In DNA, the CDR3 is TGTGCCAGCAGTTTGGCAGGGGGTTACGGTGGCTACACCTTC. Protein sequence: CASSLAGGYGGYTF. This chain connects TRBV27 to TRBJ1-2, with 7 positions matching TRBD1. Trimming cost V 3 bases and J 7 bases; bases outside gene matches: 8. The CDR3 loop spans 14 amino acids. The germline gives CDR1 MNHEY, CDR2 SMNVEV (reference sequence).

The chain carries TRBV29-1 and TRBJ2-1; 16 bases are a match to TRBD2. Germline loops: CDR1 SQVTM, CDR2 ANQGSEA. This CDR3 contains 17 residues. The junction had 10 bases not matched to a gene; V was cut back by 7 bases and J by 4 bases. CDR3 protein: CSGVPGLAGGLYNEQFF. For the CDR3, the DNA is TGCAGCGGTGTCCCGGGACTAGCGGGAGGGCTTTACAATGAGCAGTTCTTC.

This chain uses TRBV29-1 with TRBJ1-1; tentative D call: TRBD1 (5 bases). Trimming removed 2 bases at V and 7 bases at J, with 14 bases between. CDR1 SQVTM and CDR2 ANQGSEA come from the germline V gene. The CDR3 runs 13 residues. For the CDR3, the DNA is TGCAGCGTTGAATGGGGCAGCCTACGTGAAGCTTTCTTT. Residues: CSVEWGSLREAFF.

The genes are TRBV30 and TRBJ2-5; 10 nucleotides match TRBD2. The length of the CDR3 is 15 residues. The V gene's germline CDR1 is GTSNPN and CDR2 SVGIG (reference sequence). Germline trimming cut 5 bases from V and 0 bases from J; bases unmatched to any gene: 6. The CDR3 bases are TGTGCCTGGGCTATAGCGGGGGGATACCAAGAGACCCAGTACTTC. Amino acids: CAWAIAGGYQETQYF.

V and J are TRBV29-1 and TRBJ2-1, with TRBD1 as a possible D gene (6 bases). Trimming removed 7 bases at V and 2 bases at J, with 15 bases between. This CDR3 has 14 residues. Germline values: CDR1 SQVTM, CDR2 ANQGSEA. The CDR3 sequence: CSAGQGFAYNEQFF. As DNA, the CDR3 is TGCAGCGCGGGGCAGGGGTTTGCCTACAATGAGCAGTTCTTC.